These 5 T cell receptor beta chains share one sample of origin, sequenced in a study of cytotoxic CD8 clonotypes in ibrutinib-treated CLL. TCRdb's copy holds only in-frame clones and misses some; the assay was immunoSEQ multiplex PCR. The sample consists of over 40,000 clones, less than 90% of them appearing once. Sequencing used PBMCs, obtained after 24 months of ibrutinib treatment. The receptors here all came from a human donor with chronic lymphocytic leukemia.

V and J are TRBV2 and TRBJ1-1; maybe TRBD1 (5 bases). Germline CDR1 and CDR2: SNHLY and FYNNEI. Trimming pared 3 bases from V and 1 base from J, leaving 9 bases between. The length of the CDR3 is 14 residues. The CDR3 nucleotides are TGTGCCAGCAGTGATGATGGACAGAACACTGAAGCTTTCTTT. This sequence encodes CASSDDGQNTEAFF.

The CDR3 DNA sequence: TGTGCCACCAGCAGAGACAAGGGGGATGCTGAGCAGTTCTTC. Its translation is CATSRDKGDAEQFF. The chain recombines TRBV15 with TRBJ2-1; possible D gene TRBD1, 6 bases. Trimming pared 0 bases from V and 9 bases from J, leaving 12 bases between. Germline values: CDR1 LNHNV, CDR2 YYDKDF (reference sequence). CDR3 length: 14 residues.

The chain links TRBV6-6 to TRBJ1-1; D remains unclear. The V and J ends lost 7 bases and 1 base respectively, with 13 bases between them. The CDR3 length is 14 residues. From germline, CDR1 is MNHNY and CDR2 SVGAGI (reference sequence). The CDR3 loop is CASKPSVANTEAFF. As DNA, the CDR3 is TGTGCCAGCAAGCCAAGCGTGGCGAACACTGAAGCTTTCTTT.

This chain uses TRBV7-2 with TRBJ2-1; TRBD1 aligns across 10 bases. The trim removed 1 base at V and 5 bases at J, leaving 2 bases unmatched. Germline values: CDR1 SGHTA, CDR2 FQGNSA. The CDR3 has 15 amino acids. The CDR3 nucleotides read TGTGCCAGCAGCTTAGGGGGACAGGGGCACAATGAGCAGTTCTTC. It is translated as CASSLGGQGHNEQFF.

This chain links TRBV7-3 with TRBJ2-1; no clear D. Germline CDR1 SGHTA, CDR2 FQGTGA. The germline V and J ends were trimmed by 1 base and 6 bases, with 10 bases remaining between them. The CDR3 is 14 residues long. The CDR3 sequence is CASSLSGTGNEQFF. The CDR3, as DNA: TGTGCCAGCAGCTTAAGCGGAACTGGCAATGAGCAGTTCTTC.